The next 15 T cell receptor beta chains were all read from a single sample in a study of OX40 agonist ivuxolimab in advanced cancers. Here immunoSEQ multiplex PCR was the method, and the copy in TCRdb shows in-frame clones only, minus some. The sample shows around 70,000 clones, approximately 80% of them seen only once. This sample comprised CD4+ or CD8+ T cells sorted from blood, obtained in a trial of the OX40 agonist ivuxolimab. These TCRs come from an adult with an advanced solid tumor such as melanoma, head and neck, liver or kidney cancer.

This rearrangement joins TRBV6-5 to TRBJ1-6, with 7 bases identical to TRBD1. The CDR3 has 15 residues. Per the germline V gene, CDR1 is MNHEY and CDR2 is SVGAGI. Trimming removed 5 bases from V and 6 bases from J; junction bases left unmatched: 7. The CDR3 spells CASSVGQIFNSPLHF. The DNA for the CDR3 is TGTGCCAGCAGTGTGGGACAGATATTTAATTCACCCCTCCACTTT.

The rearrangement joins TRBV6-5 to TRBJ2-2; 9 nucleotides align to TRBD1. The CDR3 covers 16 residues. Trimming removed 0 bases from V and 4 bases from J; junction bases left unmatched: 3. Germline V gene data show CDR1 as MNHEY and CDR2 as SVGAGI. This chain's CDR3 is CASSYSGQGGTGELFF. In DNA form, the CDR3 reads TGTGCCAGCAGTTACTCGGGACAGGGCGGCACCGGGGAGCTGTTTTTT.

The rearrangement uses TRBV19 and TRBJ1-1, with D maybe TRBD1 (6 bases). Trimming stripped 6 bases from V and 1 base from J, with 12 bases between. The germline V gene has CDR1 LNHDA and CDR2 SQIVND (reference sequence). The CDR3 totals 14 residues. The CDR3 nucleotides read TGTGCCAGTAGCCTGGGACATTCGAACACTGAAGCTTTCTTT. Translating gives CASSLGHSNTEAFF.

V and J are TRBV6-6 and TRBJ1-2, with TRBD1 matching over 9 bases. The length of the CDR3 is 16 residues. Germline V gene lookup returns CDR1 MNHNY and CDR2 SVGAGI (reference sequence). Unmatched junction bases numbered 4, after V lost 2 bases and J lost 0 bases. The CDR3 bases are TGTGCCAGCAGTTACCCCCGGACAGGGGCTAACTATGGCTACACCTTC. Protein sequence: CASSYPRTGANYGYTF.

The chain joins TRBV7-9 to TRBJ1-1; 9 bases fit TRBD1. The CDR3 contains 13 residues. Losses at the gene ends were 6 bases for V and 8 bases for J; bases not matched to a gene: 7. Germline V lookup: CDR1 SEHNR, CDR2 FQNEAQ (reference sequence). The CDR3 DNA reads TGTGCCAGCAGACAAGGACAGGGGCGAGAAGCTTTCTTT. It encodes CASRQGQGREAFF. Full variable domain (rest looked up from reference TRBV7-9 and TRBJ1-1): DTGVSQNPRHKITKRGQNVTFRCDPISEHNRLYWYRQTLGQGPEFLTYFQNEAQLEKSRLLSDRFSAERPKGSFSTLEIQRTEQGDSAMYLCASRQGQGREAFFGQGTRLTVV.

The chain couples TRBV6-5 to TRBJ2-2; perhaps TRBD2 as D (5 bases). V shed 0 bases and J shed 7 bases, with 15 bases lying between them. Germline V gives CDR1 MNHEY, CDR2 SVGAGI. The CDR3 spans 16 residues. CDR3 in amino acids: CASSYSVPSIDGELFF. As DNA, the CDR3 is TGTGCCAGCAGTTACTCGGTTCCTAGCATTGACGGGGAGCTGTTTTTT.

The V gene is TRBV18, the J gene TRBJ1-2, with D possibly matching TRBD1 (5 bases). The CDR3 spans 14 residues. Per germline, CDR1 KGHSH and CDR2 LQKENI. V lost 2 bases to trimming and J lost 3 bases, with 10 bases between them. The DNA for the CDR3 is TGTGCCAGCTCACCAACAAGAGGGGACTATGGCTACACCTTC. Its translation: CASSPTRGDYGYTF.

This chain connects TRBV2 to TRBJ2-3; 8 bases line up with TRBD1. Trimming took 6 bases from V and 8 from J; bases not matched to a gene: 7. The CDR3 sequence is 13 residues long. The germline V gene encodes CDR1 SNHLY and CDR2 FYNNEI. This CDR3 is CASRPGQGGTQYF. In nucleotides, the CDR3 is TGTGCCAGCAGGCCCGGACAGGGCGGTACGCAGTATTTT.

This clone was recorded a few times. The rearrangement joins TRBV7-9 to TRBJ1-1; D gene ambiguous. Trimming shortened V by 5 bases and J by 3 bases, and 7 bases separated the two germline ends. CDR1 and CDR2 from the germline V gene are SEHNR and FQNEAQ (reference sequence). The CDR3 runs to 12 residues. CDR3 in DNA: TGTGCCAGCAGCCTGCACCACACTGAAGCTTTCTTT. It codes for CASSLHHTEAFF.

The CDR3 DNA is TGTGCCAGCAGCGTAAGACAGGGAATAGGCTACACCTTC. It is translated as CASSVRQGIGYTF. V and J are TRBV6-6 and TRBJ1-2; 7 positions match TRBD1. The CDR3 runs 13 residues. Germline CDR1 reads MNHNY; CDR2 reads SVGAGI (reference sequence). J lost 8 bases, V lost 6 bases, and 9 bases had no gene match.

This sequence joins TRBV11-2 and TRBJ2-3; D not certain. Trimming took 0 bases from V and 2 from J, leaving 3 bases between them. Germline values: CDR1 SGHAT, CDR2 FQNNGV. The CDR3 contains 13 residues. The CDR3 bases are TGTGCCAGCAGCTTAGAACCCACAGATACGCAGTATTTT. This translates into CASSLEPTDTQYF.

CDR3 region: CASSGTSTDTQYF. The CDR3 DNA reads as TGCGCCAGCAGCGGGACTAGCACAGATACGCAGTATTTT. The chain couples TRBV5-1 to TRBJ2-3; the D gene is possibly TRBD2 (6 bases). The CDR3 has 13 amino acids. The germline V and J ends were trimmed by 4 bases and 0 bases, with 6 bases remaining between them. CDR1 is SGHRS and CDR2 is YFSETQ in the germline V gene.

This sequence joins TRBV11-2 and TRBJ1-1, with D tentatively TRBD1 (6 bases). Germline V lookup: CDR1 SGHAT, CDR2 FQNNGV. The CDR3 spans 16 residues. V lost 1 base and J lost 4, with 16 bases in between. CDR3 residues: CASSLGSGAPGTEAFF. Written as DNA, the CDR3 is TGTGCCAGCAGCTTAGGCTCAGGGGCCCCGGGCACTGAAGCTTTCTTT.

This chain links TRBV5-6 with TRBJ2-4; TRBD1 matches at 9 bases. The germline gives CDR1 SGHDT, CDR2 YYEEEE. This CDR3 contains 16 residues. V lost 4 bases to trimming and J lost 9 bases; unmatched junction nucleotides: 14. CDR3 sequence: CASSPPPGQGGSIQYF. The DNA for the CDR3 is TGTGCCAGCAGCCCGCCACCGGGACAGGGAGGATCCATTCAGTACTTC. Using reference TRBV5-6 and TRBJ2-4 for the parts outside the CDR3, the full variable domain is DAGVTQSPTHLIKTRGQQVTLRCSPKSGHDTVSWYQQALGQGPQFIFQYYEEEERQRGNFPDRFSGHQFPNYSSELNVNALLLGDSALYLCASSPPPGQGGSIQYFGAGTRLSVL.

The J gene is TRBJ2-7, the V gene TRBV19; perhaps TRBD2 as D (6 bases). With 3 bases removed from V and 2 bases from J, the gap between germline ends came to 14 bases. Germline CDR1 reads LNHDA; CDR2 reads SQIVND (reference sequence). This CDR3 is 15 amino acids long. The CDR3 loop reads CASSIGGTSPYEQYF. The DNA of the CDR3 is TGTGCCAGTAGTATCGGAGGGACGTCGCCCTACGAGCAGTACTTC.